The 31 T cell receptor beta chains below come from one sample, sequenced in a study of STAT5B mutations in CD4+ large granular lymphocyte leukemia. TCRdb's copy holds only in-frame clones and misses some; the assay was immunoSEQ multiplex PCR. The data show about 34,000 clones, 65% to 75% seen once. Sample: CD4+ T cells from blood buffy coats. Every receptor here comes from a human donor in good health.

The chain is built from TRBV10-3 and TRBJ1-2; D is undetermined. This CDR3 is built from 12 residues. Deletions cut 4 bases from V and 8 bases from J, with 11 bases between. From germline, CDR1 is ENHRY and CDR2 SYGVKD. The CDR3 spells CAISGTDVGYTF. CDR3 coding DNA: TGTGCCATCAGTGGGACGGACGTCGGCTACACCTTC.

The gene calls are TRBV14 and TRBJ1-2; D gene uncertain. The V gene's germline CDR1 is SGHDN and CDR2 FVKESK. The CDR3 covers 13 residues. V was shortened by 2 bases and J by 7 bases, with 11 bases between the two germline ends. The CDR3 region has the DNA TGTGCCAGCAGCCAACAAACGACGTCTGGCTACACCTTC. Translated, it gives CASSQQTTSGYTF.

This clone is a singleton in its sample. The V and J genes are TRBV7-3 and TRBJ1-1; D is possibly TRBD1 (5 bases). The V end lost 5 bases, the J end lost 5 bases, and 18 bases lay between the germline ends. The CDR3 is made up of 15 amino acids. The germline V gene encodes CDR1 SGHTA and CDR2 FQGTGA. The chain's CDR3 is CASSPQAGGRTEAFF. For the CDR3, the DNA is TGTGCCAGCAGCCCCCAGGCGGGGGGGAGAACTGAAGCTTTCTTT.

This clone was counted between two and nine times. V gene TRBV19 combines with J gene TRBJ1-1, with 9 bases that match TRBD1. Germline CDR1 LNHDA, CDR2 SQIVND (reference sequence). V gave up 7 bases and J gave up 3 bases; unmatched junction bases: 6. The CDR3 totals 14 residues. CDR3 protein: CASTPGQGDTEAFF. The CDR3 DNA reads TGTGCCAGTACCCCGGGACAGGGTGACACTGAAGCTTTCTTT.

V usage is TRBV20-1 and J usage is TRBJ1-1; D is unresolved. CDR3 length: 10 residues. V lost 5 bases and J 6 bases, leaving 7 bases between the germline ends. CDR1 DFQATT and CDR2 SNEGSKA come from the germline V gene (reference sequence). This chain's CDR3 is CSAQDPEAFF. For the CDR3, the DNA is TGCAGTGCTCAGGACCCTGAAGCTTTCTTT.

The V gene is TRBV29-1, the J gene TRBJ2-1; the D is unclear. The CDR3 length is 14 residues. V was trimmed by 1 base and J by 10 bases, leaving 17 bases between them. The germline CDR1 and CDR2 sequences are SQVTM and ANQGSEA. The CDR3 reads CSVEVDPPKAEQFF. The CDR3 bases are TGCAGCGTTGAAGTGGACCCCCCCAAGGCGGAGCAGTTCTTC.

This clone has a single count. This chain links TRBV7-6 with TRBJ1-3; D perhaps matches TRBD1 (5 bases). Trimming cost V 6 bases and J 3 bases, with 18 bases left between them. The germline V gene has CDR1 SGHVS and CDR2 FNYEAQ. CDR3 length: 16 residues. Here the CDR3 reads CASSRAWGVRGNTIYF. CDR3 coding DNA: TGTGCCAGCAGTCGGGCCTGGGGGGTTCGTGGAAACACCATATATTTT.

This clone was counted only a few times. The chain couples TRBV6-5 to TRBJ1-2; perhaps TRBD1 as D (5 bases). V lost 2 bases and J 3 bases, leaving 13 bases between the germline ends. Germline V gene data show CDR1 as MNHEY and CDR2 as SVGAGI. The CDR3 sequence is 15 residues long. The CDR3 nucleotides are TGTGCCAGCAGTTACGGAGGGGAGTCTCACTATGGCTACACCTTC. Translation: CASSYGGESHYGYTF.

The chain employs TRBV28 and TRBJ1-1; no clear D gene. V lost 5 bases to trimming and J lost 0 bases, with 13 bases between them. The CDR3 contains 15 residues. Germline-derived CDR1 and CDR2 are MDHEN and SYDVKM. The CDR3, as DNA: TGTGCCAGCAGTCCCCCAGTATCCCTGAACACTGAAGCTTTCTTT. Its protein product is CASSPPVSLNTEAFF.

CDR3 protein: CASSLDSTGEQPQHF. The DNA of the CDR3 is TGTGCCAGCAGCTTAGACAGTACAGGGGAACAGCCCCAGCATTTT. The chain carries TRBV7-2 and TRBJ1-5; 7 nucleotides align to TRBD1. Germline CDR1 SGHTA, CDR2 FQGNSA. The junction had 7 bases not matched to a gene; V was cut back by 1 base and J by 7 bases. The CDR3 contains 15 residues.

This clone has just a few counts. J is TRBJ1-5 and V is TRBV28; no definite D call. Germline-derived CDR1 and CDR2 are MDHEN and SYDVKM. V was shortened by 6 bases and J by 4 bases, with 13 bases between the two germline ends. This CDR3 is built from 14 residues. CDR3 in DNA: TGTGCCAGCAGCCTGTTGCAGGCTAATCAGCCCCAGCATTTT. This encodes CASSLLQANQPQHF.

The chain combines TRBV7-9 with TRBJ1-5, with 12 bases that match TRBD1. Germline lookup yields CDR1 SEHNR and CDR2 FQNEAQ (reference sequence). This CDR3 region has 17 residues. The ends lost 1 base at V and 7 bases at J; junction bases unmatched: 8. CDR3 region: CASSLESVGQGAQPQHF. The DNA for the CDR3 is TGTGCCAGCAGCTTAGAGTCGGTGGGACAGGGGGCGCAGCCCCAGCATTTT.

The chain links TRBV6-5 to TRBJ2-7, with D perhaps matching TRBD1 or TRBD2 (7 bases each). Germline CDR1 and CDR2: MNHEY and SVGAGI. With 6 bases removed from V and 1 base from J, the gap between germline ends came to 19 bases. The CDR3 covers 16 residues. CDR3 coding DNA: TGTGCCAGCAGCTACCGGGGGGAGGGGGCGTCCTACGAGCAGTACGTC. It encodes CASSYRGEGASYEQYV.

The rearrangement links TRBV29-1 to TRBJ2-1, with 15 nucleotides matching TRBD2. V was clipped by 7 bases and J by 3 bases; unmatched bases: 7. Per the germline V gene, CDR1 is SQVTM and CDR2 is ANQGSEA. The CDR3 is 16 residues long. The CDR3 spells CSAEGLAGGIYNEQFF. Written as DNA, the CDR3 is TGCAGCGCCGAGGGACTAGCGGGAGGCATCTACAATGAGCAGTTCTTC.

The chain joins TRBV5-1 to TRBJ2-2; TRBD2 matches at 10 bases. CDR3 length: 16 residues. V dropped 4 bases and J dropped 4; count of bases not matched to a gene: 7. Germline V gene data show CDR1 as SGHRS and CDR2 as YFSETQ. The CDR3 sequence is CASSPSSGGATGELFF. As DNA, the CDR3 is TGCGCCAGCAGCCCATCGAGCGGGGGGGCCACCGGGGAGCTGTTTTTT.

This clone appeared a few times. The chain is built from TRBV4-2 and TRBJ2-2; no definite D call. CDR1 is LGHNA, CDR2 YNFKEQ, per germline. The germline V and J ends were trimmed by 1 base and 3 bases, with 3 bases remaining between them. The CDR3 length is 13 residues. The CDR3 nucleotides are TGTGCCAGCAGCCAAGGTTACACCGGGGAGCTGTTTTTT. Its protein is CASSQGYTGELFF.

The V call is TRBV28, the J call TRBJ2-5; the match to TRBD2 covers 13 bases. The germline V gene encodes CDR1 MDHEN and CDR2 SYDVKM. Trimming cost V 6 bases and J 5 bases; bases outside gene matches: 6. This CDR3 is built from 15 residues. In nucleotides, the CDR3 is TGTGCCAGCAGCCCCGGACTAGCGGGGGTGGAGACCCAGTACTTC. It encodes CASSPGLAGVETQYF.

The rearrangement uses TRBV5-5 and TRBJ2-7; 7 positions agree with TRBD1. Germline V gene sequence: CDR1 SGHKS, CDR2 YYEKEE (reference sequence). V trimming: 1 base; J trimming: 7 bases; junction bases outside the gene matches: 5. The CDR3 consists of 13 residues. Here the CDR3 reads CASSLSPGGEQYF. The CDR3 nucleotides read TGTGCCAGCAGCTTGTCCCCAGGGGGAGAGCAGTACTTC.

This clone was seen more than once but under ten times. The V and J genes are TRBV7-2 and TRBJ1-2; D gene uncertain. The CDR3 has 16 residues. Trimming pared 3 bases from V and 4 bases from J, leaving 18 bases between. The V gene's germline CDR1 is SGHTA and CDR2 FQGNSA. The CDR3 nucleotides read TGTGCCAGCAGCTTCAAGGGTACGGCGGGCGGCTATGGCTACACCTTC. It encodes CASSFKGTAGGYGYTF.

J is TRBJ1-2 and V is TRBV6-6, with TRBD1 matching 9 bases. V was pared by 4 bases and J by 6 bases, with 3 bases of the junction left unmatched. CDR1 and CDR2 (germline): MNHNY, SVGAGI (reference sequence). The CDR3 is 13 residues long. CDR3 region: CASSWTGADGYTF. The DNA for the CDR3 is TGTGCCAGCAGTTGGACAGGGGCGGATGGCTACACCTTC.

This clone was seen once. For the CDR3, the DNA is TGTGCCAGCAGGCGGGAGTATGGTGAGCAGTACTTC. Translation: CASRREYGEQYF. The chain employs TRBV6-1 and TRBJ2-5; TRBD2 matches at 7 bases. Germline-derived CDR1 and CDR2 are MNHNS and SASEGT. Trimming took 6 bases from V and 11 from J; bases not matched to a gene: 9. CDR3 size: 12 residues.

As concerns this clone: In the same sample, other DNA sequences code for this CDR3. The chain employs TRBV7-2 and TRBJ1-3; the match to TRBD1 covers 8 bases. Germline lookup yields CDR1 SGHTA and CDR2 FQGNSA. The CDR3 consists of 15 residues. Germline trimming cut 3 bases from V and 0 bases from J; bases unmatched to any gene: 1. CDR3 protein: CASSFGTGSGNTIYF. The CDR3 DNA follows: TGTGCCAGCAGCTTTGGGACAGGCTCTGGAAACACCATATATTTT.

This chain joins TRBV5-6 and TRBJ1-4, with 7 bases that match TRBD1. CDR1 and CDR2 from the germline V gene are SGHDT and YYEEEE. The length of the CDR3 is 14 residues. J was trimmed by 4 bases and V by 5 bases; bases with no gene match: 5. The CDR3, as DNA: TGTGCCAGCAGTTCAGGGGGACATAATGAAAAACTGTTTTTT. This gives the protein CASSSGGHNEKLFF.

This clone was seen more than once but under ten times. The rearrangement joins TRBV19 to TRBJ1-2; 7 nucleotides line up with TRBD1. This CDR3 spans 13 amino acids. The V gene end was trimmed by 7 bases and the J gene end by 1 base; junction bases not matched to a gene: 3. Germline values: CDR1 LNHDA, CDR2 SQIVND (reference sequence). The DNA of the CDR3 is TGTGCCAGTACCTACAGGGGTAACTATGGCTACACCTTC. Translating it yields CASTYRGNYGYTF.

This rearrangement joins TRBV5-5 to TRBJ2-4, with D perhaps TRBD2 (6 bases). This CDR3 comprises 13 residues. CDR1 is SGHKS, CDR2 YYEKEE, per germline (reference sequence). V shed 3 bases and J shed 7 bases, with 11 bases lying between them. The CDR3 nucleotides read TGTGCCAGCAGCTGGTTGGGGGGTAACATTCAGTACTTC. Translating gives CASSWLGGNIQYF.

A few counts support this clone. The chain is built from TRBV13 and TRBJ2-3, with D possibly matching TRBD2 (6 bases). V was pared by 8 bases and J by 2 bases, with 14 bases between. This CDR3 has 14 residues. The germline gives CDR1 PRHDT, CDR2 FYEKMQ (reference sequence). CDR3 bases: TGTGCCAGCCAGGAGGGCACTACCACAGATACGCAGTATTTT. Translation gives CASQEGTTTDTQYF.

This chain uses TRBV28 with TRBJ1-6; 8 nucleotides align to TRBD1. The length of the CDR3 is 16 residues. V trimming: 6 bases; J trimming: 7 bases; junction bases outside the gene matches: 11. CDR1 and CDR2 (germline): MDHEN, SYDVKM. The CDR3 reads CASRQQGGVWNSPLHF. Here the CDR3 DNA reads TGTGCCAGCAGACAACAGGGGGGTGTTTGGAATTCACCCCTCCACTTT.

The gene calls are TRBV28 and TRBJ1-2; D unresolved. The CDR3 is made up of 13 amino acids. Between the trimmed V and J ends, which lost 2 bases and 0 bases, there was a span of 4 bases. CDR1 and CDR2 (germline): MDHEN, SYDVKM. The DNA of the CDR3 is TGTGCCAGCAGTTTAAATCCTAACTATGGCTACACCTTC. The encoded protein is CASSLNPNYGYTF.

This chain joins TRBV6-4 and TRBJ2-7; possible D gene TRBD2, 6 bases. Germline CDR1 and CDR2: MRHNA and SNTAGT. With 7 bases removed from V and 1 base from J, the gap between germline ends came to 11 bases. This CDR3 region has 13 residues. As DNA, the CDR3 is TGTGCCAGCACTGCGGGACCTTCCTACGAGCAGTACTTC. This translates into CASTAGPSYEQYF.

The chain is built from TRBV4-2 and TRBJ2-3; 13 bases line up with TRBD2. This CDR3 region has 15 residues. CDR1 is LGHNA, CDR2 YNFKEQ, per germline. Trimming removed 0 bases from V and 9 bases from J; junction bases left unmatched: 3. The CDR3 protein is CASSQELAGGQTQYF. The CDR3 nucleotides read TGTGCCAGCAGCCAAGAACTAGCGGGGGGGCAAACGCAGTATTTT.

Only a few counts were recorded for this clone. V usage is TRBV5-1 and J usage is TRBJ1-4; D is undetermined. The V end was cut by 4 bases, the J end by 4 bases, with 8 bases between. CDR1 and CDR2 (germline): SGHRS, YFSETQ. CDR3 length equals 13 residues. CDR3 sequence (DNA): TGCGCCAGCAGCCGAAATTTTAATGAAAAACTGTTTTTT. Protein: CASSRNFNEKLFF.